Below are 4 T cell receptor beta chains sequenced from a single sample in a study of blood T cell repertoires in COVID-19. The data were produced by immunoSEQ multiplex PCR, yet TCRdb's version contains in-frame clones alone and is incomplete. There are about 130,000 clones in the sample; about four fifths occur only once, and under 9.5% lies in the top ten. The sample consisted of PBMCs or T cells enriched from blood (not recorded which). The receptors derive from a man in his forties or fifties who had recovered from COVID-19.

Only one count was recorded for this clone. V usage is TRBV27 and J usage is TRBJ2-3, with D possibly TRBD2 on 5 matching bases. Germline V gives CDR1 MNHEY, CDR2 SMNVEV (reference sequence). V dropped 5 bases and J dropped 0 bases, with 12 bases sitting between them. CDR3 length: 15 amino acids. DNA for the CDR3: TGTGCCAGCAGTCCGCCGGGGTCTAGCACAGATACGCAGTATTTT. The encoded protein is CASSPPGSSTDTQYF.

The chain uses TRBV5-4 and TRBJ1-1, with 8 bases lining up with TRBD1. Losses at the gene ends were 2 bases for V and 4 bases for J; bases not matched to a gene: 7. Per the germline V gene, CDR1 is SGHNT and CDR2 is YYREEE (reference sequence). The CDR3 contains 15 residues. The CDR3 coding sequence is TGTGCCAGCAGCTTCAGGGGGCGGTGGGGCACTGAAGCTTTCTTT. This sequence encodes CASSFRGRWGTEAFF.

The J gene is TRBJ2-3, the V gene TRBV9; TRBD2 matches 7 bases. Germline V gene sequence: CDR1 SGDLS, CDR2 YYNGEE. Trimming at V came to 0 bases and at J to 1 base, leaving 5 bases not matched to a gene. This CDR3 is 16 amino acids long. CDR3 nucleotides: TGTGCCAGCAGCGTAGCGGGAGGCGGGGGCACAGATACGCAGTATTTT. Encoded protein: CASSVAGGGGTDTQYF.

This chain joins TRBV7-2 and TRBJ1-3; 12 positions agree with TRBD1. V lost 5 bases to trimming and J lost 3 bases; unmatched junction nucleotides: 5. Per the germline V gene, CDR1 is SGHTA and CDR2 is FQGNSA. This CDR3 is built from 16 residues. The CDR3 coding sequence is TGTGCCAGCAGCCTGGGACAGGGGGCGCTTGGAAACACCATATATTTT. Its translation: CASSLGQGALGNTIYF. The variable domain in full, with the rest retrieved from reference TRBV7-2 and TRBJ1-3, is GAGVSQSPSNKVTEKGKDVELRCDPISGHTALYWYRQSLGQGLEFLIYFQGNSAPDKSGLPSDRFSAERTGGSVSTLTIQRTQQEDSAVYLCASSLGQGALGNTIYFGEGSWLTVV.